This T cell receptor (beta chain) was captured by sequencing in a study of cytomegalovirus exposure and HLA in healthy donors (dated by TCRdb to about 2017). Notes on the research overall: According to an earlier analysis of a few hundred of the donors, about 179 million T cells yielded some 110 million unique TCR beta sequences and about 300 Gb of sequence data. Around 300 gigabases of sequencing data and approximately 80 million unique TCR sequences were included in an early release covering around 600 HLA-typed donors. Of the 300 to 400 genotyped donors, about 80% fell in the genetic ancestry cluster associated with self-reported Caucasian donors. The study aimed to test whether signatures of past pathogen exposure could be identified by cataloging public T cell receptors. The T cell repertoires of around 730 subjects were profiled by immunosequencing and related to cytomegalovirus serostatus. Along with the approximately 700-subject first cohort, a separate validation cohort of over a hundred different subjects was used. The study combined high-throughput TCR immunosequencing, statistical association of individual TCRs with disease status, and machine learning to predict cytomegalovirus infection status. In a later analysis, previously published TCR beta repertoires from roughly 710 donors were re-analyzed and high-resolution HLA genotyping was added so that TCR occurrence patterns could be studied. Rather than drawing on any new phenotypic data, the later analysis identified candidate immune exposures from TCR beta sequences and the way those sequences occurred across donors. An earlier analysis of 587 of the donors used high-throughput TCR beta sequencing to judge whether each TCR beta V gene segment behaved as functional or pseudogenic. Donor age, sex, ethnicity and CMV serostatus were compiled together with the repertoire data. In a later genetic analysis, genome-wide SNP genotypes for about three fifths of the roughly 670 donors were used, and that subset was treated as a discovery cohort. Every repertoire in the discovery cohort had been generated on one and the same sequencing platform. Both class I and class II loci were covered by HLA typing, at four-digit resolution. Typing coverage varied by locus: about 620-630 donors for A, B, C, DRB1 and DQB1; approximately 560 for DQA1; approximately 610 for DPA1; 450 to 480 for DPB1. Because of strong linkage in the cohort, five DR-DQ haplotypes were treated as single units for association and clustering. Among some 400 genotyped donors of the cohort, an average of about 220,000 unique TCR beta nucleotide sequences was sequenced per donor, of which about 20% were non-productive.

Taken from the germline V gene (reference sequence), the CDR1 and CDR2 loops are MNHEY and SMNVEV. Including the terminal cysteine and phenylalanine, the CDR3 comprises 18 residues. Only CDR3 DNA remains: 54 bases, in frame from the first base. From V the trimming removes 0 bases and from J it removes 4 bases, while the gene matches leave 10 bases of the junction unaccounted for. The full study reports these points: Linkage disequilibrium might explain the correlated functional status among segregating V segments, but an unknown experimental factor could not be excluded. A further reported finding was that TCR beta sequences accurately predicted the HLA-A and HLA-B alleles for most subjects in the first cohort. According to a later genetic analysis, donors in an Asian-associated ancestry cluster had fewer N-insertions in productive TCRs than the approximately 700-donor mean. The classifier was reported to diagnose cytomegalovirus status with high specificity and sensitivity in both the original cohort and the validation cohort. The only immune exposure information available for the cohort was CMV serostatus. The earlier analysis of approximately 540 of the donors excluded around 17 rarely observed V segments, including chromosome 9 orphons, because counts were too low. A group of highly shared sequence variants was considered likely to be a technical artifact of the sequencing pipeline. This cohort had only TCR beta chains sequenced, and the lack of alpha or paired-chain data limited which features could be detected. In a later genetic analysis, a missense DCLRE1C variant was associated with V-gene and J-gene trimming of TCR beta chains, and the association was replicated in an independent cohort. It was suggested by the authors that the approach could potentially be generalized to other disease states and immunological phenotypes. In an earlier analysis of some 500 of the donors, most TCR beta V segments were observed in productive rearrangements about 90% or about 30% of the time, broadly matching IMGT annotations. A later analysis reported that several top co-occurrence clusters appeared linked to parvovirus B19, influenza, CMV and Epstein-Barr virus. The presence/absence analyses assumed that sequencing depth was roughly uniform across donors, and that assumption may not be true. Some IMGT-functional V segments, including TRBV6-2 and TRBV6-3, could not be distinguished by the 87-base-pair reads and were therefore excluded. Assigning TCR associations to individual alleles was difficult when HLA alleles, especially DR and DQ, strongly co-occurred. At a false discovery rate of 0.05, a later analysis linked about 17,000 TCR beta sequences to specific HLA alleles. A total of fewer than 200 TCR beta chains were listed by the study as associated with cytomegalovirus. Because HLA typing was unavailable for some donors at each locus, only the typed subset was used in association tests. While some public TCRs were present in many individuals, most TCR sequences turned up only very rarely across donors. In vitro tests confirmed that a few of the cytomegalovirus-associated TCR beta chains recognize cytomegalovirus antigens. In a later analysis, the rate of TCR association differed among HLA loci, with DRB1 alleles having the most associated TCRs and HLA-C alleles having the fewest. According to a later analysis, most CMV-associated TCR beta chains appeared to be HLA-restricted, and the HLA associations seemed to be driven largely by CMV exposure. In a later analysis, HLA-associated TCR beta chains showed more clonal expansion and lower generation probabilities than non-associated chains that were equally common.

Library preparation used the immunoSEQ multiplex PCR assay. For the multiplex PCR, a mixture combining 60 forward primers for TCR Vbeta segments and 13 reverse primers for TCR Jbeta segments was used. A multiplex PCR assay on genomic DNA amplified the CDR3 region of rearranged TCR beta genes. The Illumina HiSeq System was used to sequence the amplified TCR beta libraries as 87-base-pair reads. As for the original processing: Across the roughly 600 repertoires, a later analysis counted tens of millions of unique TCR beta chains, 9.5 million to 13 million of which were shared by at least two donors. To remove PCR and sequencing errors, raw reads were error-corrected and collapsed into unique sequences using a nearest-neighbor algorithm that merged closely related sequences. V, D and J gene segments were assigned by aligning CDR3 sequences to IMGT reference sequences. For a sequence to be retained, at least a six-nucleotide match to both a V gene segment and a J gene segment was required. A rearrangement was called productive if the CDR3 had no stop codons and remained in frame with V and J, and every other rearrangement was called non-productive. Following IMGT convention, CDR3 was defined as the stretch from the second conserved V-encoded cysteine up to the conserved J-encoded phenylalanine. The earlier analysis of 587 of the donors excluded sequences that lacked an unambiguous match to a single V gene segment. An earlier analysis of fewer than 750 of the donors classified V segments as functional when productive rearrangements were above 56.7% and as segregating when the standard deviation between donors was above 5%. A statistical classification framework was built to diagnose cytomegalovirus status from the catalog of TCR beta chain sequences. V and J gene assignment, in a later analysis, came from comparing TCR nucleotide sequences with IMGT/GENE-DB human TR gene sequences. The TCRdist pipeline was used in a later analysis to assign CDR3 sequences and most-parsimonious VDJ recombination scenarios. In a later analysis, each TCR beta chain was defined by its CDR3 amino acid sequence together with its V-gene family, and reads without a unique V-gene family were excluded. To address suspected cross-contamination and a sequencing artifact, a later analysis removed several hundred highly shared, low-generation-probability nucleotide sequences. A later analysis calculated a clonal expansion index for each public chain from normalized within-repertoire ranks of inferred template counts. In a later analysis, generation probabilities were computed using a VDJ recombination model fitted to out-of-frame rearrangements, and the results were checked against IGoR. A later analysis scored TCR-TCR, TCR-HLA and TCR-CMV co-occurrence with hypergeometric tests, applying a repertoire-size bias correction to TCR pairs. A later analysis estimated false discovery rates by permuting HLA or CMV assignments 20 times. In a later analysis, co-occurring TCRs were grouped with DBSCAN, and TCRdist sequence similarity was added when clustering was performed within HLA-allele-positive subsets. Co-occurrence clustering excluded repertoires with fewer than 30,000 or more than 120,000 public chains, plus five with anomalous nucleotide sharing. The clones in this table, taken by TCRdb from immuneACCESS, are in-frame only. Not every clone is retained; where verified, under half of the shortfall comes from an unresolved V gene, and the cause of the rest is unknown. Clone size and the V and J calls come from that table; the DNA yielded D and trimming. This sample holds under 250,000 clones; roughly 80% were observed only once. The ten largest clones take up 5.5% to 7.5% of the sample.

Notes on this clone: The target of this receptor is not known. No clone much larger than this one lies a single base away; base qualities are absent.

The cohort consisted of 600 to 700 healthy bone marrow donors. All cohort members were sampled while nominally healthy, although unrecorded immune exposures were likely present. The donor tested CMV seropositive, placing the donor among the approximately 290 seropositive members of the cohort. A peripheral blood sample was provided by each donor, and peripheral blood mononuclear cells were used for TCR beta sequencing. The Qiagen DNeasy Blood Extraction Kit was used to extract genomic DNA from the blood cell samples. The receptor was derived from a man aged 40-50 years in good health and CMV-seropositive. The sequence links TRBV27 to TRBJ2-5, with 11 bases matching TRBD2. Sequencing was performed on PBMCs. The CDR3 sequence is CASSLSKVAGGPSETQYF. The sequence in DNA is TGTGCCAGCAGTTTATCAAAGGTAGCGGGAGGGCCATCAGAGACCCAGTACTTC.